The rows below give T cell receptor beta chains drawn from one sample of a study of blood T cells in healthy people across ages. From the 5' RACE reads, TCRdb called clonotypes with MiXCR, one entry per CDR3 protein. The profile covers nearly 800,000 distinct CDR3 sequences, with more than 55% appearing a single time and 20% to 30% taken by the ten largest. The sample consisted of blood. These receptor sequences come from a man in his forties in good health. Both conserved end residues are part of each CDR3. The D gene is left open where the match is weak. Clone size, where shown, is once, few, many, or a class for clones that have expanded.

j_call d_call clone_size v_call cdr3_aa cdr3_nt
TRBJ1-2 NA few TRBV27 CASSFLAGDGYTF TGTGCCAGCAGTTTCCTGGCCGGGGATGGCTACACCTTC
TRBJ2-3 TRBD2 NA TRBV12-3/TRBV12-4 CASNPVAGSTDTQYF TGTGCCAGCAACCCCGTAGCGGGGAGCACAGATACGCAGTATTTT
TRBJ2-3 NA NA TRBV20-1 CSATGQYTDTQYF TGCAGTGCTACGGGACAATACACAGATACGCAGTATTTT
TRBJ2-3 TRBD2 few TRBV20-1 CSARSGLADTDTQYF TGCAGTGCTAGGTCTGGGCTAGCGGACACAGATACGCAGTATTTT
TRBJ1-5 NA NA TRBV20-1 CSALPGVSNQPQHF TGCAGTGCCCTCCCGGGTGTTAGCAATCAGCCCCAGCATTTT
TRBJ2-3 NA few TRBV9 CASSSTQDTQYF TGTGCCAGCAGCTCGACCCAAGATACGCAGTATTTT
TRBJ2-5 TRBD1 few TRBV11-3 CASSYPPGQGGETQYF TGTGCCAGCAGCTACCCTCCGGGACAGGGTGGGGAGACCCAGTACTTC
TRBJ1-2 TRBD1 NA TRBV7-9 CASTLTGAYGYTF TGTGCCAGCACCCTAACAGGGGCCTATGGCTACACCTTC
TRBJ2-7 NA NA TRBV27 CASSLAGPAREQYF TGTGCCAGCAGTTTAGCGGGACCAGCTCGGGAGCAGTACTTC
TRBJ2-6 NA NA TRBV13 CASSLAPEPNVLTF TGTGCCAGCAGCTTAGCCCCCGAACCCAACGTCCTGACTTTC
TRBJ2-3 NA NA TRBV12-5 CASGLAGGLLRARYSTDTQYF TGTGCTAGTGGTTTGGCAGGGGGACTCCTTCGCGCCCGATACTCCACAGATACGCAGTATTTT
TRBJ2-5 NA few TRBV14 CASSQGSGGTQYF TGTGCCAGCAGCCAAGGTTCAGGTGGGACCCAGTACTTC
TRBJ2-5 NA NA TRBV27 CASSSPLAGETQYF TGTGCCAGCAGTTCCCCCTTAGCTGGCGAGACCCAGTACTTC
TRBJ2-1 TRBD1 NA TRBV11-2 CASSLEGQGVGNEQFF TGTGCCAGCAGCTTAGAAGGGCAGGGGGTTGGCAATGAGCAGTTCTTC
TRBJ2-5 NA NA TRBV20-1 CSATQSGRQETQYF TGCAGTGCTACCCAAAGTGGGCGCCAAGAGACCCAGTACTTC
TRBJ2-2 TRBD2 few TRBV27 CASRTGLADTGELFF TGTGCCAGCAGAACAGGACTAGCGGACACCGGGGAGCTGTTTTTT
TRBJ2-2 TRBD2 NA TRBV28 CAGSSPSGRGRELFF TGTGCCGGCAGTTCCCCTAGCGGGAGAGGCAGGGAGCTGTTTTTT
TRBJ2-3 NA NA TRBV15 CATSRNTGAGTDTQYF TGTGCCACCAGCAGAAACACCGGGGCGGGCACAGATACGCAGTATTTT
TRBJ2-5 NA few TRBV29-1 CSVGVGSTQYF TGCAGCGTGGGAGTTGGTTCAACCCAGTACTTC
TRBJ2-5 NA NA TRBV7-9 CASSMAYNEQYF TGTGCCAGCAGCATGGCATACAATGAGCAGTACTTC
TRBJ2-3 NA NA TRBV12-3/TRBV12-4 CASRRSVADTQYF TGTGCCAGCAGGAGATCGGTTGCAGATACGCAGTATTTT
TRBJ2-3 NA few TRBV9 CASSVADRSTDTQYF TGTGCCAGCAGCGTAGCGGACAGAAGCACAGATACGCAGTATTTT
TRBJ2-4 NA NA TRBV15 CATSTRGETKNIQYF TGTGCCACCAGCACCAGAGGGGAAACCAAAAACATTCAGTACTTC
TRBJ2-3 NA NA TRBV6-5 CASSYPGATEDTQYF TGTGCCAGCAGTTACCCAGGGGCAACGGAAGATACGCAGTATTTT
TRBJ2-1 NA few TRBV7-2 CASSPLGGASYNEQFF TGTGCCAGCAGCCCTCTTGGGGGAGCCTCCTACAATGAGCAGTTCTTC
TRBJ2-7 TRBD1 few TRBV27 CASSLLGDSRYEQYF TGTGCCAGCAGTTTACTAGGGGACAGTCGCTACGAGCAGTACTTC
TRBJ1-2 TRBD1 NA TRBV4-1 CASSLPKGARDYGYTF TGCGCCAGCAGCCTTCCTAAGGGGGCCAGGGACTATGGCTACACCTTC
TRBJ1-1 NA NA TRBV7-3 CASSLKRDGRDTEAFF TGTGCCAGCAGCTTAAAGAGGGACGGGAGGGACACTGAAGCTTTCTTT
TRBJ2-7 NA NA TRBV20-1 CSARFGGRYEQYF TGCAGTGCTAGGTTCGGGGGAAGATACGAGCAGTACTTC
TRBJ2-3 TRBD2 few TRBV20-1 CSARDLAGGRDTQYF TGCAGTGCTAGAGATCTAGCGGGAGGACGAGATACGCAGTATTTT
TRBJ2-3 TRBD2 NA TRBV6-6 CASGAGAGGTQYF TGTGCCAGCGGGGCAGGTGCGGGGGGTACGCAGTATTTT
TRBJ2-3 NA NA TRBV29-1 CSVEDWTGGSTDTQYF TGCAGCGTTGAAGATTGGACAGGAGGGTCCACAGATACGCAGTATTTT
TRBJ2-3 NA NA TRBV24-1 CATSDATGPLDTQYF TGTGCCACCAGTGACGCTACCGGACCTTTAGATACGCAGTATTTT
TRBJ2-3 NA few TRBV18 CASSLLDTDTQYF TGTGCCAGCTCACTTCTTGACACAGATACGCAGTATTTT
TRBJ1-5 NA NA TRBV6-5 CASSYSFTDQPQHF TGTGCCAGCAGTTACTCGTTTACCGACCAGCCCCAGCATTTT
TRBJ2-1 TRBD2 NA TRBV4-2 CASSQEPGGTYNEQFF TGTGCCAGCAGCCAAGAACCGGGGGGTACCTACAACGAGCAGTTCTTC
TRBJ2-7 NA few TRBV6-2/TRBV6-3 CASNSPRRGFYEQYF TGTGCCAGCAACTCACCTAGGAGGGGATTCTACGAGCAGTACTTC
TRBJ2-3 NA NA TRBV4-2 CASSQDRGLTDTQYF TGTGCCAGCAGCCAAGATCGCGGTCTCACAGATACGCAGTATTTT
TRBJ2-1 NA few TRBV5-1 CASSLDSTSYNEQFF TGCGCCAGCAGCTTGGACTCCACCTCCTACAATGAGCAGTTCTTC
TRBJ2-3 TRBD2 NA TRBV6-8 CASSHSPGTSGRGDTQYF TGTGCCAGCAGTCATTCCCCCGGGACTAGCGGAAGGGGGGATACGCAGTATTTT
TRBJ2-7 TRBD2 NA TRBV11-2 CASSLAGTKSYEQYF TGTGCCAGCAGCTTAGCGGGGACTAAATCCTACGAGCAGTACTTC
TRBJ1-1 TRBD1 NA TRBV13 CASSPSRSRTGMNTEAFF TGTGCCAGCAGCCCCTCAAGGTCAAGGACAGGGATGAACACTGAAGCTTTCTTT
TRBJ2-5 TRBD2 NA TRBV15 CATSRDRWSGGGGLQETQYF TGTGCCACCAGCAGAGATCGGTGGTCGGGCGGGGGGGGACTCCAAGAGACCCAGTACTTC
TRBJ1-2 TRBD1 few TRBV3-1 CASSFRRTGAGYTF TGTGCCAGCAGCTTTAGACGGACAGGGGCGGGCTACACCTTC
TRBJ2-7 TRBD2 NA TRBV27 CASSLLSSGRRAYEQYF TGTGCCAGCAGTTTATTATCTAGCGGGCGGCGCGCCTACGAGCAGTACTTC
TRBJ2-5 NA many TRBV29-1 CSENWQPGGETQYF TGCAGCGAAAACTGGCAGCCCGGAGGGGAGACCCAGTACTTC
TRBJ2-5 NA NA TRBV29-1 CSVDPVSEAQETQYF TGCAGCGTCGACCCCGTTAGCGAAGCTCAAGAGACCCAGTACTTC